One and the same sample provided the 29 T cell receptor beta chains below, sequenced in a study of cytomegalovirus exposure and HLA in healthy donors (dated by TCRdb to the late 2010s). Library preparation was by the immunoSEQ multiplex PCR assay. What TCRdb holds here is the immuneACCESS table cut down to in-frame rearrangements. Part of the clones is not present; checked against another copy, under half of the missing clones reflect an unresolved V gene, and the others are unexplained. The sample table contains over 150,000 clones; only one count was recorded for 75% to 90% of them. The top ten clonotypes cover approximately 20% of the sample. The sequenced material came from PBMCs. These TCRs come from a man aged 18 to 35 in good health and CMV-seropositive.

This clone was observed a handful of times. The chain employs TRBV19 and TRBJ2-3; 7 nucleotides match TRBD2. V was clipped by 4 bases and J by 1 base; unmatched bases: 2. The CDR3 loop spans 14 amino acids. Per germline, CDR1 LNHDA and CDR2 SQIVND (reference sequence). The CDR3 protein is CASSRAGGTDTQYF. The CDR3 bases are TGTGCCAGTAGTAGGGCGGGGGGCACAGATACGCAGTATTTT.

The rearrangement uses TRBV15 and TRBJ1-2; D possibly corresponds to TRBD1 (5 bases). Germline values: CDR1 LNHNV, CDR2 YYDKDF (reference sequence). V lost 3 bases, J lost 7 bases, and 15 bases lay in between. The CDR3 totals 14 residues. The CDR3 bases are TGTGCCACCAGCAGCTTCCTCAGGGAAACTGGCTACACCTTC. It translates to CATSSFLRETGYTF.

The rearrangement links TRBV4-1 to TRBJ1-1; D remains ambiguous. V lost 4 bases and J 4 bases, leaving 13 bases between the germline ends. Germline V lookup: CDR1 MGHRA, CDR2 YSYEKL. The CDR3 sequence is 14 residues long. In DNA form, the CDR3 reads TGCGCCAGCAGCCCCGGCGGAGGTTTCACTGAAGCTTTCTTT. Translated: CASSPGGGFTEAFF.

There are a few counts of this clone. V gene TRBV7-2 combines with J gene TRBJ1-5, with D possibly TRBD1 on 5 matching bases. The germline V gene has CDR1 SGHTA and CDR2 FQGNSA. The CDR3 sequence is 13 residues long. V lost 11 bases to trimming and J lost 6 bases, with 17 bases between them. CDR3 nucleotides: TGTGCCCGCCCCCCAGGGAACGTTCAGCCCCAGCATTTT. Translated, it gives CARPPGNVQPQHF.

This sequence joins TRBV14 and TRBJ2-7; TRBD2 might be the D (6 bases). V was trimmed by 0 bases and J by 0 bases, leaving 12 bases between them. Germline V gene sequence: CDR1 SGHDN, CDR2 FVKESK. CDR3 size: 16 residues. CDR3: CASSQEIAVSSYEQYF. For the CDR3, the DNA is TGTGCCAGCAGCCAAGAAATAGCGGTTAGCTCCTACGAGCAGTACTTC.

This chain joins TRBV5-1 and TRBJ2-7; D may be TRBD2 (5 bases). From germline, CDR1 is SGHRS and CDR2 YFSETQ. Between the trimmed V and J ends, which lost 2 bases and 6 bases, there was a span of 18 bases. The CDR3 sequence is 15 residues long. Written as DNA, the CDR3 is TGCGCCAGCAGCTTCGTCGGGGATCACTCCGCCGAGCAGTACTTC. Encoded protein: CASSFVGDHSAEQYF.

V and J are TRBV15 and TRBJ1-5, with D possibly being TRBD1 (5 bases). CDR1 and CDR2 from the germline V gene are LNHNV and YYDKDF (reference sequence). The CDR3 spans 13 residues. The germline V and J ends were trimmed by 6 bases and 6 bases, with 12 bases remaining between them. The CDR3 sequence: CATSFKGLQPQHF. The CDR3 nucleotides read TGTGCCACCAGTTTCAAGGGACTTCAGCCCCAGCATTTT. The entire variable domain, with the rest obtained from reference TRBV15 and TRBJ1-5, is as follows: DAMVIQNPRYQVTQFGKPVTLSCSQTLNHNVMYWYQQKSSQAPKLLFHYYDKDFNNEADTPDNFQSRRPNTSFCFLDIRSPGLGDTAMYLCATSFKGLQPQHFGDGTRLSIL.

The chain uses TRBV7-9 and TRBJ1-4, with TRBD1 identical over 7 bases. The CDR3 is made up of 15 amino acids. CDR1 SEHNR and CDR2 FQNEAQ come from the germline V gene (reference sequence). Trimming took 0 bases from V and 5 from J; bases not matched to a gene: 3. The CDR3 here is CASSLAADRNEKLFF. In DNA form, the CDR3 reads TGTGCCAGCAGCTTAGCAGCGGACAGGAATGAAAAACTGTTTTTT.

This chain links TRBV5-1 with TRBJ2-2; 9 bases map to TRBD2. The CDR3 spans 16 residues. The trim removed 0 bases at V and 7 bases at J, leaving 7 bases unmatched. Germline assignment: CDR1 SGHRS and CDR2 YFSETQ. CDR3 protein: CASSLVPSGNNGELFF. The CDR3 bases are TGCGCCAGCAGCTTGGTGCCTAGCGGGAATAACGGGGAGCTGTTTTTT.

This clone occurred once. This chain links TRBV9 with TRBJ1-4; no reliable D call. The CDR3 consists of 14 residues. The germline V gene has CDR1 SGDLS and CDR2 YYNGEE. The germline V and J ends were trimmed by 0 bases and 7 bases, with 10 bases remaining between them. This chain's CDR3 is CASSVDGVGEKLFF. In nucleotides, the CDR3 is TGTGCCAGCAGCGTAGACGGGGTCGGTGAAAAACTGTTTTTT.

The rearrangement joins TRBV7-2 to TRBJ2-5, with 7 bases fitting TRBD2. The CDR3 is made up of 15 amino acids. Germline V gene lookup returns CDR1 SGHTA and CDR2 FQGNSA. The V gene end was trimmed by 1 base and the J gene end by 4 bases; junction bases not matched to a gene: 6. CDR3 bases: TGTGCCAGCAGCTTAGGCGGGAGCGTCCGAGAGACCCAGTACTTC. Its translation: CASSLGGSVRETQYF.

The J gene is TRBJ2-3, the V gene TRBV9; 7 bases match TRBD2. Germline CDR1 and CDR2: SGDLS and YYNGEE. The CDR3 is 14 residues long. V lost 0 bases and J lost 5; bases outside the gene matches: 3. CDR3 sequence reads: CASSVVSGGDTQYF. The CDR3 nucleotides are TGTGCCAGCAGCGTAGTATCGGGGGGAGATACGCAGTATTTT.

The chain is built from TRBV5-8 and TRBJ1-3; D is ambiguous. The length of the CDR3 is 13 residues. CDR1 and CDR2 (germline): SGHTS, YDEGEE. The V end lost 2 bases, the J end lost 5 bases, and 8 bases lay between the germline ends. CDR3 amino acids: CASSLSLRNTIYF. The CDR3 DNA is TGTGCCAGCAGCTTAAGCTTGAGAAACACCATATATTTT.

This clone was observed a handful of times. The J gene is TRBJ2-3, the V gene TRBV7-2; D gene unclear. V was cut by 5 bases and J by 2 bases, with 5 bases left in between. Germline CDR1 reads SGHTA; CDR2 reads FQGNSA. The CDR3 length is 12 residues. The CDR3 DNA sequence: TGTGCCAGCAGCCCCTACACAGATACGCAGTATTTT. This gives the protein CASSPYTDTQYF. Full variable domain (outside the CDR3, taken from reference TRBV7-2 and TRBJ2-3): GAGVSQSPSNKVTEKGKDVELRCDPISGHTALYWYRQSLGQGLEFLIYFQGNSAPDKSGLPSDRFSAERTGGSVSTLTIQRTQQEDSAVYLCASSPYTDTQYFGPGTRLTVL.

This clone was counted a few times. J is TRBJ1-1 and V is TRBV2, with D unclear. V lost 2 bases to trimming and J lost 7 bases, with 11 bases between them. Germline-derived CDR1 and CDR2 are SNHLY and FYNNEI. This CDR3 is 13 amino acids long. The CDR3 nucleotides read TGTGCCAGCAGTGAACAGGATTTTGGTGAAGCTTTCTTT. Protein: CASSEQDFGEAFF.

This chain joins TRBV7-2 and TRBJ2-3, with TRBD2 as a possible D gene (6 bases). V was trimmed by 2 bases and J by 4 bases, leaving 16 bases between them. The germline CDR1 and CDR2 sequences are SGHTA and FQGNSA. This CDR3 has 16 residues. CDR3 protein: CASSLSPGLASDTQYF. The DNA for the CDR3 is TGTGCCAGCAGCTTATCTCCGGGGCTAGCGTCAGATACGCAGTATTTT.

The chain uses TRBV27 and TRBJ1-3, with 9 bases lining up with TRBD1. CDR1 is MNHEY, CDR2 SMNVEV, per germline (reference sequence). The V gene end was trimmed by 4 bases and the J gene end by 4 bases; junction bases not matched to a gene: 5. CDR3 length equals 15 residues. The chain's CDR3 is CASSSQGARGNTIYF. CDR3 nucleotides: TGTGCCAGCAGTTCACAGGGGGCGCGCGGAAACACCATATATTTT.

This chain links TRBV5-6 with TRBJ1-1, with 7 positions matching TRBD1. The CDR3 contains 16 residues. Germline lookup yields CDR1 SGHDT and CDR2 YYEEEE. With V trimmed by 0 bases and J by 1 base, 6 bases remained unmatched. The CDR3 loop is CASSLAYRGRNTEAFF. CDR3 nucleotides: TGTGCCAGCAGCTTGGCCTACAGGGGTCGGAACACTGAAGCTTTCTTT. Full variable domain (missing parts from reference TRBV5-6 and TRBJ1-1): DAGVTQSPTHLIKTRGQQVTLRCSPKSGHDTVSWYQQALGQGPQFIFQYYEEEERQRGNFPDRFSGHQFPNYSSELNVNALLLGDSALYLCASSLAYRGRNTEAFFGQGTRLTVV.

The J gene is TRBJ2-7, the V gene TRBV7-2, with D maybe TRBD1 (5 bases). Germline loops: CDR1 SGHTA, CDR2 FQGNSA. Between the trimmed V and J ends, which lost 5 bases and 0 bases, there was a span of 11 bases. The CDR3 is 14 residues long. CDR3 coding DNA: TGTGCCAGCAGCCCCAGACAGAACTCCTACGAGCAGTACTTC. It specifies CASSPRQNSYEQYF.

V and J are TRBV5-1 and TRBJ1-4; D may be TRBD1 (5 bases). Germline V gives CDR1 SGHRS, CDR2 YFSETQ. V was cut by 2 bases and J by 8 bases, with 13 bases left in between. This CDR3 spans 14 amino acids. CDR3 sequence: CASSFGRVGEKLFF. CDR3 nucleotides: TGCGCCAGCAGCTTTGGCAGGGTAGGAGAAAAACTGTTTTTT.

V gene TRBV11-2 combines with J gene TRBJ1-1; possible D gene TRBD1, 6 bases. Trimming removed 5 bases from V and 0 bases from J, with 16 bases in between. The CDR3 is 16 residues long. The germline gives CDR1 SGHAT, CDR2 FQNNGV. CDR3 nucleotides: TGTGCCAGCAGCCTTCTCCGGGACACCGTGAACACTGAAGCTTTCTTT. Amino acid sequence: CASSLLRDTVNTEAFF.

The rearrangement links TRBV7-9 to TRBJ1-5, with a tentative D call TRBD1 (6 bases). CDR1 is SEHNR, CDR2 FQNEAQ, per germline (reference sequence). V was clipped by 5 bases and J by 6 bases, with 14 bases between them. The CDR3 totals 14 residues. In DNA, the CDR3 is TGTGCCAGCAGCGGTGGGGGCACGGTTCAGCCCCAGCATTTT. It codes for CASSGGGTVQPQHF.

The rearrangement uses TRBV2 and TRBJ2-1, with a weak D call TRBD1 (5 bases). This CDR3 contains 16 residues. V was pared by 8 bases and J by 0 bases, with 17 bases between. CDR1 is SNHLY, CDR2 FYNNEI, per germline. For the CDR3, the DNA is TGTGCCAGCCAAGGGGCAGGGCTTGGCTCCTACAATGAGCAGTTCTTC. It encodes CASQGAGLGSYNEQFF.

This chain links TRBV7-8 with TRBJ2-5; 11 bases line up with TRBD1. Germline-derived CDR1 and CDR2 are SGHVS and FQNEAQ. The CDR3 spans 14 residues. The trim removed 4 bases at V and 3 bases at J, leaving 1 base unmatched. The CDR3 bases are TGTGCCAGCAGCTGGACAGGGGGCAAAGAGACCCAGTACTTC. Its protein is CASSWTGGKETQYF. The entire variable domain, with the rest obtained from reference TRBV7-8 and TRBJ2-5, is as follows: GAGVSQSPRYKVAKRGQDVALRCDPISGHVSLFWYQQALGQGPEFLTYFQNEAQLDKSGLPSDRFFAERPEGSVSTLKIQRTQQEDSAVYLCASSWTGGKETQYFGPGTRLLVL.

The CDR3 DNA sequence: TGTGCCAGCAGCCAAGTGGGACTAGTCGTATCCAATGAGCAGTTCTTC. Translating gives CASSQVGLVVSNEQFF. V usage is TRBV14 and J usage is TRBJ2-1; 8 bases match TRBD2. Germline V gene data show CDR1 as SGHDN and CDR2 as FVKESK. After removal of 1 base from V and 6 bases from J, the junction contained 8 bases not matched to a gene. This CDR3 has 16 amino acids.

The rearrangement links TRBV19 to TRBJ1-3; D remains ambiguous. There are 15 residues in the CDR3. V lost 2 bases to trimming and J lost 4 bases, with 12 bases between them. Germline V gene sequence: CDR1 LNHDA, CDR2 SQIVND (reference sequence). CDR3 sequence: CASSIQSGSGNTIYF. CDR3 DNA: TGTGCCAGTAGTATACAATCAGGAAGCGGAAACACCATATATTTT.

The CDR3 DNA reads as TGTGCCATCAGTGCTTGGCTAGCGGACCAAGAGACCCAGTACTTC. Protein product: CAISAWLADQETQYF. The chain employs TRBV10-3 and TRBJ2-5; 7 bases line up with TRBD2. Trimming at V came to 4 bases and at J to 0 bases, leaving 5 bases not matched to a gene. This CDR3 comprises 15 residues. The germline V gene encodes CDR1 ENHRY and CDR2 SYGVKD.

CDR3 amino acids: CASKRGGENTEAFF. The CDR3 nucleotides are TGTGCCAGCAAACGAGGGGGGGAGAACACTGAAGCTTTCTTT. The chain links TRBV11-1 to TRBJ1-1; tentatively, D is TRBD1 (6 bases). Germline V gene sequence: CDR1 SGHAT, CDR2 FQDESV (reference sequence). The CDR3 sequence is 14 residues long. Deletions cut 7 bases from V and 1 base from J, with 13 bases between.

In DNA form, the CDR3 reads TGCAGCGCGACCGACAGGGGGCGGAAGACCGGGGAGCTGTTTTTT. It is translated as CSATDRGRKTGELFF. This sequence joins TRBV29-1 and TRBJ2-2; 10 bases fit TRBD1. Germline-derived CDR1 and CDR2 are SQVTM and ANQGSEA. This CDR3 is built from 15 residues. With V trimmed by 7 bases and J by 5 bases, 10 bases remained unmatched.